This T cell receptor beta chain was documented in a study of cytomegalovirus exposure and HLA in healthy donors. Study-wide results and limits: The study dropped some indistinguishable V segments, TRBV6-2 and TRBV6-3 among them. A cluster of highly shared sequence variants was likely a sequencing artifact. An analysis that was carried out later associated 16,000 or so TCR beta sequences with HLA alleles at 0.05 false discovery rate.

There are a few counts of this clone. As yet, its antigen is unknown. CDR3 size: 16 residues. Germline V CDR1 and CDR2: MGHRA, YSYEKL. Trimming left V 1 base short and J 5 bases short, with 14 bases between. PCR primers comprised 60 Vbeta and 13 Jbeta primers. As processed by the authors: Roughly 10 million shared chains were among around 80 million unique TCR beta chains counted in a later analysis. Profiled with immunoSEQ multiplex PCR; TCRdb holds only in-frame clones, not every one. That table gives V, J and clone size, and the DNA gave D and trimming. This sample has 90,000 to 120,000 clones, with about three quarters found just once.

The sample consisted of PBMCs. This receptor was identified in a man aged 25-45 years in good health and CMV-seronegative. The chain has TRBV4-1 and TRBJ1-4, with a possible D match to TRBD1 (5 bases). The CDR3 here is CASSQVFSGPNEKLFF. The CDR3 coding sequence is TGCGCCAGCAGCCAAGTTTTTTCAGGGCCGAATGAAAAACTGTTTTTT.